This T cell receptor beta chain is from a study of shared clonotypes between healthy human individuals. The CDR3 consists of 14 residues. Trimming shortened V by 10 bases and J by 8 bases, and 21 bases separated the two germline ends. The germline V gene has CDR1 ENHRY and CDR2 SYGVKD. Samples underwent the assay at deep level. In the sorted-subset replicate PCRs, 150 to 200 ng DNA, around 32,000 T cell genomes, was used. Under the authors' procedure: Owing to the provision of junction-only sequences devoid of quality scores by immunoSEQ, filtering differed. Assay used: immunoSEQ multiplex PCR; TCRdb lists only in-frame clones, some missing. From that table come the V and J calls and clone size; the DNA was used to work out D and trimming. The profile shows approximately 980,000 clones, approximately 80% of them singletons.

V and J are TRBV10-3 and TRBJ2-1; a possible D gene is TRBD2 (6 bases). This receptor was obtained from a man aged 18-30 years in good health. The sequenced sample consisted of memory CD4+ T cells sorted from blood. Subset given: CD45RA-negative fraction. This CDR3 reads CATTGGLGIHEQFF. CDR3 nucleotides: TGTGCCACAACCGGGGGATTAGGGATCCATGAGCAGTTCTTC.